The rows below give T cell receptor beta chains drawn from one sample of a study of identical twins. One entry per CDR3 protein, called by TCRdb with MiXCR from the 5' RACE reads. This sample has some 500,000 distinct CDR3 sequences, with roughly a fifth found just once. This same sample was also part of a study on T cells expressing NK-cell markers.

Input material: CD4+ T cells sorted from blood. The receptors derive from a woman aged 18-35 years in good health. Both conserved end residues are trimmed from each CDR3.

TRBV6-8,TRBJ2-4,ASSDPPTYFIVAKNIQY
TRBV15,TRBJ2-5,ATSRDLGEQETQY
TRBV6-4,TRBJ2-1,ASSDIIANEQF
TRBV5-1,TRBJ2-7,ASSLALGGSYEQY
TRBV28,TRBJ2-5,ASSLGGWTSETQY
TRBV9,TRBJ1-4,ASSPQGGRGATNEKLF
TRBV27,TRBJ2-5,ASSFCRGCKETQY
TRBV5-1,TRBJ2-1,ASSLETGGISEQF
TRBV9,TRBJ2-7,ASSGEIAGGPYEQY
TRBV11-2,TRBJ2-1,ASTKGVAYNEQF
TRBV20-1,TRBJ1-2,SASPDRFGYT
TRBV6-1,TRBJ2-7,ASSAIRYEQY
TRBV7-2,TRBJ1-1,ASSSLEGPEAF
TRBV19,TRBJ1-1,ASTQAGGAAEAF
TRBV18,TRBJ1-2,ASSPGTGEDGYT
TRBV7-2,TRBJ1-5,ASSMDSPGGPQH
TRBV3-1,TRBJ1-2,ASSQQGGFGYGYT